This T cell receptor beta chain was recovered during a study of cytomegalovirus exposure and HLA in healthy donors. Comment on this clone: What it binds is unknown.

Study-wide results and caveats: The authors listed 150 to 200 TCR beta chains as cytomegalovirus-associated. Most sequenced TCRs were rare (though some public TCRs occurred in many donors).

Profiled with immunoSEQ multiplex PCR; TCRdb holds only in-frame clones, not every one. The profile shows 250,000 to 400,000 clones, 88% of them singletons. CDR3 length: 15 amino acids. Germline V gene lookup returns CDR1 SGHKS and CDR2 YYEKEE (reference sequence). The V and J ends lost 1 base and 4 bases, in that order; junction bases with no gene match: 5. This chain connects TRBV5-5 to TRBJ2-7, with 10 bases matching TRBD1. Sequencing input: PBMCs. The TCR comes from a man younger than 45 in good health and CMV-seronegative. As DNA, the CDR3 is TGTGCCAGCAGCTTGATTCGGACAGGGGGGTACGAGCAGTACTTC. Encoded protein: CASSLIRTGGYEQYF.